Here is one T cell receptor beta chain with its context. The sample is drawn from a study of graft-versus-host responses after intestinal transplantation. Study details: Among the recipients, transplants were multivisceral, liver-intestinal, or isolated intestinal.

CDR3 length: 12 residues. Per germline, CDR1 SEHNR and CDR2 FQNEAQ (reference sequence). Trimming pared 1 base from V and 1 base from J, leaving 2 bases between. Using immunoSEQ multiplex PCR, the repertoire was profiled, and TCRdb retains in-frame clones only, with some absent. The sample records about 69,000 clones, over 85% being singletons. The sequence derives from a human patient who received an intestinal transplant, so some T cells may come from the graft donor. The chain carries TRBV7-9 and TRBJ2-7; D is undetermined. The specimen comprised bone marrow, sampled approximately 100 weeks after intestinal transplantation. The CDR3 loop is CASSLESYEQYF. The CDR3 DNA reads as TGTGCCAGCAGCTTAGAATCCTACGAGCAGTACTTC. The full variable domain, its missing parts supplied by reference TRBV7-9 and TRBJ2-7, is DTGVSQNPRHKITKRGQNVTFRCDPISEHNRLYWYRQTLGQGPEFLTYFQNEAQLEKSRLLSDRFSAERPKGSFSTLEIQRTEQGDSAMYLCASSLESYEQYFGPGTRLTVT.